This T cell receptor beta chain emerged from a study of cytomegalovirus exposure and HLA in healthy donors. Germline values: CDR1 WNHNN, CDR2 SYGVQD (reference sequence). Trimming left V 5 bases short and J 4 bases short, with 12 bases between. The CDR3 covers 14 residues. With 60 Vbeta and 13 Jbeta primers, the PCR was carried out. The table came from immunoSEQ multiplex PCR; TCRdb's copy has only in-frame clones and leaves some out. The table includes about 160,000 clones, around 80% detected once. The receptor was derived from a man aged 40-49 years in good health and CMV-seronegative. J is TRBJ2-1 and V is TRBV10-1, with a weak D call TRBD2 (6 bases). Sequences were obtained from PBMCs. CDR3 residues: CASSPGRGYNEQFF. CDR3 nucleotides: TGCGCCAGCAGTCCCGGGCGGGGTTACAATGAGCAGTTCTTC.